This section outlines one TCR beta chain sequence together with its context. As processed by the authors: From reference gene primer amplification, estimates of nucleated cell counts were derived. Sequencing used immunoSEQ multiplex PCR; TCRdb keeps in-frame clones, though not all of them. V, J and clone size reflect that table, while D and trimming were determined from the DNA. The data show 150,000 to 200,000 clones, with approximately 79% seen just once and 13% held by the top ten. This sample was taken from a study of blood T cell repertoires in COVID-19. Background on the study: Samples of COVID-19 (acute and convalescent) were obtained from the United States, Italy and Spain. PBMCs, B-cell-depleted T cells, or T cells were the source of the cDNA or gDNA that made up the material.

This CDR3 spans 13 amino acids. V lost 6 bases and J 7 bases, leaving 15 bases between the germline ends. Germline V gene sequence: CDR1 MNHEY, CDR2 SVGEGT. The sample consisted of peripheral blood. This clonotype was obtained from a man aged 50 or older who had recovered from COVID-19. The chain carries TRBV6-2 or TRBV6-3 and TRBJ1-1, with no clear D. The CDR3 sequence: CASSGSFGLEAFF. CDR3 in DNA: TGTGCCAGCAGCGGGTCGTTCGGACTTGAAGCTTTCTTT.